The clone carrying this TCR beta chain was recorded a few times. The data stem from a study of blood T cells in healthy people across ages. Donors were systemically healthy Caucasian individuals from Russia aged about 6 to 95 years. A second roughly 6 to 12 cycle PCR used barcoded and J-beta primers. A single record per CDR3 protein comes from TCRdb applying MiXCR to the 5' RACE reads. The data contain 1.5 million to 2 million distinct CDR3 sequences, roughly 27% of them seen just once; the ten biggest clones take up more than 6%. CDR3 length: 13 residues. Between the trimmed V and J ends, which lost 5 bases and 5 bases, there was a span of 13 bases. The germline V gene encodes CDR1 SQVTM and CDR2 ANQGSEA.

The chain joins TRBV29-1 to TRBJ1-5; maybe TRBD1 (5 bases). The receptor's source is a woman aged 25-40 years in good health. Sequencing used blood. The CDR3 DNA is TGCAGCGTTCAGGAACAGGCAGATCAGCCCCAGCATTTT. It codes for CSVQEQADQPQHF.